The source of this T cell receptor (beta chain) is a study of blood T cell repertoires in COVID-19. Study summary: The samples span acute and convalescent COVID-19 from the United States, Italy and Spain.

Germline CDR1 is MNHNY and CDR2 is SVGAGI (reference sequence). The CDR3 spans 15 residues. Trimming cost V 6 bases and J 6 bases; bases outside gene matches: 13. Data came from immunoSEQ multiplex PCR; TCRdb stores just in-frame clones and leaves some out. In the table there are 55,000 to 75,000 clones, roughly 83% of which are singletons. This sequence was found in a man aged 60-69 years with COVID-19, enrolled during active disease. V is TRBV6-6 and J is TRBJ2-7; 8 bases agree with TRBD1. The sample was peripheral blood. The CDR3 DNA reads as TGTGCCAGCAGGCTAACGGAGCAGGGGGCTGGCGAGCAGTACTTC. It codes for CASRLTEQGAGEQYF.